The 17 T cell receptor beta chains presented below share a single source sample, sequenced in a study of blood T cell repertoires in COVID-19. TCRdb's copy holds only in-frame clones and misses some; the assay was immunoSEQ multiplex PCR. This table holds roughly 150,000 clones, roughly 84% found once. Sequenced material: peripheral blood. The source is a man at least 80 years old with COVID-19, enrolled during active disease.

This chain joins TRBV12-5 and TRBJ2-3; D perhaps matches TRBD2 (5 bases). The CDR3 runs to 14 residues. Germline V gene data show CDR1 as LGHNT and CDR2 as FRNRAP. V was shortened by 1 base and J by 1 base, with 6 bases between the two germline ends. The CDR3 is CASGLERGTDTQYF. For the CDR3, the DNA is TGTGCTAGTGGTTTGGAGAGGGGCACAGATACGCAGTATTTT.

The CDR3 loop is CASRDDRNSNQPQHF. CDR3 bases: TGTGCCAGCAGGGACGACAGGAATAGCAATCAGCCCCAGCATTTT. The J gene is TRBJ1-5, the V gene TRBV9; TRBD1 is a possible D gene (6 bases). The CDR3 covers 15 residues. Germline assignment: CDR1 SGDLS and CDR2 YYNGEE. The V end lost 5 bases, the J end lost 0 bases, and 12 bases lay between the germline ends.

As DNA, the CDR3 is TGTGCCAGCAGTTACCCTAGGGGGTTGAGCGCTGAAGCTTTCTTT. As protein: CASSYPRGLSAEAFF. V usage is TRBV6-2 or TRBV6-3 and J usage is TRBJ1-1, with D possibly being TRBD1 (6 bases). Germline V gene sequence: CDR1 MNHEY, CDR2 SVGEGT. This CDR3 is built from 15 residues. The V end lost 2 bases, the J end lost 6 bases, and 16 bases lay between the germline ends.

The chain recombines TRBV14 with TRBJ2-7, with a weak D call TRBD2 (7 bases). Per the germline V gene, CDR1 is SGHDN and CDR2 is FVKESK. The CDR3 is made up of 15 amino acids. V lost 1 base and J 3 bases, leaving 13 bases between the germline ends. This CDR3 reads CASSQAGGQFYEQYF. In nucleotides, the CDR3 is TGTGCCAGCAGCCAAGCGGGGGGACAATTCTACGAGCAGTACTTC.

The J gene is TRBJ2-2, the V gene TRBV7-3; 8 positions match TRBD2. CDR3 length: 16 residues. Germline-derived CDR1 and CDR2 are SGHTA and FQGTGA. V was pared by 2 bases and J by 1 base, with 3 bases of the junction left unmatched. The CDR3 spells CASSLFLAGNTGELFF. CDR3 DNA: TGTGCCAGCAGCTTATTTCTAGCGGGGAACACCGGGGAGCTGTTTTTT.

This sequence joins TRBV6-5 and TRBJ1-5; D gene unclear. The CDR3 is made up of 13 amino acids. Trimming removed 8 bases from V and 4 bases from J, with 12 bases in between. Germline CDR1 is MNHEY and CDR2 is SVGAGI. DNA of the CDR3: TGTGCCAGCCGTCGTAGTCCTAATCAGCCCCAGCATTTT. Translated: CASRRSPNQPQHF.

This clone was seen only a few times. The CDR3 region is CAVRDTLYNSPLHF. The CDR3 DNA sequence: TGTGCCGTCCGGGACACGCTCTATAATTCACCCCTCCACTTT. The rearrangement uses TRBV2 and TRBJ1-6; tentative D call: TRBD1 (6 bases). CDR1 and CDR2 from the germline V gene are SNHLY and FYNNEI. The CDR3 contains 14 residues. Trimming shortened V by 11 bases and J by 3 bases, and 14 bases separated the two germline ends.

The chain uses TRBV7-7 and TRBJ2-5, with 8 bases identical to TRBD1. Germline trimming cut 4 bases from V and 5 bases from J; bases unmatched to any gene: 9. The CDR3 totals 15 residues. CDR1 SSHAT and CDR2 FNYEAQ come from the germline V gene (reference sequence). Written as DNA, the CDR3 is TGTGCCAGCAGCTCCGGACAGGGTTTCTTGGAGACCCAGTACTTC. It encodes CASSSGQGFLETQYF.

The chain is built from TRBV20-1 and TRBJ2-5; D remains ambiguous. The CDR3 spans 15 residues. Trimming took 3 bases from V and 5 from J, leaving 19 bases between them. Per the germline V gene, CDR1 is DFQATT and CDR2 is SNEGSKA (reference sequence). CDR3 amino acids: CSASQPLGTEETQYF. The CDR3 nucleotides are TGCAGTGCTAGTCAACCCCTGGGCACTGAGGAGACCCAGTACTTC.

V usage is TRBV27 and J usage is TRBJ1-4; D is ambiguous. Looked up from germline, CDR1 is MNHEY and CDR2 is SMNVEV (reference sequence). V was cut by 0 bases and J by 7 bases, with 6 bases left in between. CDR3 length equals 13 residues. Written as DNA, the CDR3 is TGTGCCAGCAGTTTATCGAGCGTTGAAAAACTGTTTTTT. Its translation is CASSLSSVEKLFF.

This sequence joins TRBV11-2 and TRBJ1-1, with a weak D call TRBD1 (6 bases). The V end was cut by 2 bases, the J end by 0 bases, with 13 bases between. CDR1 SGHAT and CDR2 FQNNGV come from the germline V gene. The CDR3 contains 16 residues. This CDR3 is CASSLFFGQMNTEAFF. The CDR3 DNA is TGTGCCAGCAGCTTATTTTTCGGACAGATGAACACTGAAGCTTTCTTT. The variable domain in full, completed from reference TRBV11-2 and TRBJ1-1, reads EAGVAQSPRYKIIEKRQSVAFWCNPISGHATLYWYQQILGQGPKLLIQFQNNGVVDDSQLPKDRFSAERLKGVDSTLKIQPAKLEDSAVYLCASSLFFGQMNTEAFFGQGTRLTVV.

This chain connects TRBV2 to TRBJ2-3, with D unresolved. The CDR3 has 13 residues. Germline V gene data show CDR1 as SNHLY and CDR2 as FYNNEI. V was pared by 6 bases and J by 6 bases, with 13 bases between. The CDR3 DNA reads as TGTGCCAGCAGCCTCAATGCTCAGGATACGCAGTATTTT. Its translation: CASSLNAQDTQYF.

CDR3 DNA: TGTGCCAGCAGCTCCTCCGGGACAGGGAGCTATGGCTACACCTTC. This sequence encodes CASSSSGTGSYGYTF. This rearrangement joins TRBV7-9 to TRBJ1-2; 9 bases are a match to TRBD1. The CDR3 sequence is 15 residues long. Per germline, CDR1 SEHNR and CDR2 FQNEAQ (reference sequence). The V and J ends lost 4 bases and 4 bases, in that order; junction bases with no gene match: 7.

This rearrangement joins TRBV7-2 to TRBJ2-7; TRBD1 agrees at 7 bases. V dropped 5 bases and J dropped 2; count of bases not matched to a gene: 6. The CDR3 runs to 14 residues. Per germline, CDR1 SGHTA and CDR2 FQGNSA. This chain's CDR3 is CASSPWTGPYEQYF. CDR3 bases: TGTGCCAGCAGCCCTTGGACAGGCCCCTACGAGCAGTACTTC.

This clone was seen a single time. The rearrangement links TRBV2 to TRBJ2-2, with 7 bases identical to TRBD1. The ends lost 3 bases at V and 2 bases at J; junction bases unmatched: 6. The CDR3 has 16 residues. CDR1 and CDR2 (germline): SNHLY, FYNNEI. In nucleotides, the CDR3 is TGTGCCAGCAGTGAGCAGACAGGGTACAACACCGGGGAGCTGTTTTTT. Translated, it gives CASSEQTGYNTGELFF. The full variable domain, its missing parts supplied by reference TRBV2 and TRBJ2-2, is EPEVTQTPSHQVTQMGQEVILRCVPISNHLYFYWYRQILGQKVEFLVSFYNNEISEKSEIFDDQFSVERPDGSNFTLKIRSTKLEDSAMYFCASSEQTGYNTGELFFGEGSRLTVL.

The rearrangement joins TRBV2 to TRBJ1-5; D possibly corresponds to TRBD1 (5 bases). The CDR3 runs to 17 residues. Germline lookup yields CDR1 SNHLY and CDR2 FYNNEI. Trimming shortened V by 4 bases and J by 0 bases, and 16 bases separated the two germline ends. CDR3 region: CASSVPPGGDSNQPQHF. CDR3 DNA: TGTGCCAGCAGTGTCCCCCCGGGGGGTGATAGCAATCAGCCCCAGCATTTT.

This clone has only a few counts. J is TRBJ2-7 and V is TRBV6-5; a possible D gene is TRBD1 (6 bases). Trimming pared 5 bases from V and 5 bases from J, leaving 16 bases between. This CDR3 is built from 14 residues. Looked up from germline, CDR1 is MNHEY and CDR2 is SVGAGI. CDR3 residues: CASSPRDIRHEQYF. CDR3 in DNA: TGTGCCAGCAGTCCCCGGGACATAAGGCACGAGCAGTACTTC.